This TCR beta chain was obtained from a study of regulatory T cells in long-lasting Graves disease. Broader study findings: Preferential use of TRBV28, TRBJ1-2 and TRBJ2-5 was seen in persistent disease. Samples came from peripheral blood alone, without thyroid tissue.

Remarks on this clonotype: Its antigen is still unknown.

Time point of the sample: newly diagnosed GD, antithyroid drugs for less than 3 months. PBMC RNA was the source of the TCR library. Building the TCR beta libraries relied on iRepertoire HTBI primers, and CDR3 regions underwent Arm-PCR. TCRdb redid the calling of the multiplex PCR reads with MiXCR, one entry per CDR3 protein. The table records 400,000 to 650,000 distinct CDR3 sequences, 15% to 20% of them present only once. Germline values: CDR1 PRHDT, CDR2 FYEKMQ (reference sequence). The CDR3 sequence is 17 residues long. V lost 5 bases and J lost 8; bases outside the gene matches: 14. The same sample was also used in a study of T cells in Graves' hyperthyroidism and ophthalmopathy.

This clonotype was sampled from a woman in her forties or fifties with Graves disease. Sequences were derived from peripheral blood mononuclear cells (PBMCs), sampled at new diagnosis, from a patient treated with antithyroid drugs. The chain uses TRBV13 and TRBJ2-1; TRBD2 aligns across 11 bases. CDR3 region: CASSIEPGLAALYEQFF. The CDR3, as DNA: TGTGCCAGCAGCATAGAACCGGGACTAGCGGCCCTATATGAGCAGTTCTTC.